What follows are 20 T cell receptor beta chains derived from one specimen sequenced in a study of blood T cell repertoires in COVID-19. Only in-frame clones appear in the TCRdb table, and some are missing; sequencing was by immunoSEQ multiplex PCR. The data show about 140,000 clones, with 90% seen just once and approximately 10% held by the top ten. The material sequenced was peripheral blood. The receptors shown here come from a woman of 80 years or more with acute or convalescent COVID-19.

The chain employs TRBV2 and TRBJ2-7, with TRBD1 matching 11 bases. The CDR3 covers 12 residues. With 6 bases clipped from V and 6 bases from J, the junction kept 1 base outside the gene matches. The germline V gene encodes CDR1 SNHLY and CDR2 FYNNEI. This CDR3 reads CASSGQGAEQYF. CDR3 DNA: TGTGCCAGCAGCGGACAGGGGGCCGAGCAGTACTTC.

The CDR3 loop reads CASSSLAGEYNEQFF. The DNA for the CDR3 is TGTGCCAGCAGTTCTTTAGCGGGGGAATACAATGAGCAGTTCTTC. V and J are TRBV27 and TRBJ2-1; TRBD2 matches 9 bases. Germline values: CDR1 MNHEY, CDR2 SMNVEV (reference sequence). The CDR3 contains 15 residues. The junction had 5 bases not matched to a gene; V was cut back by 4 bases and J by 4 bases.

The chain links TRBV5-1 to TRBJ1-1, with 8 bases identical to TRBD1. The CDR3 has 15 amino acids. Germline lookup yields CDR1 SGHRS and CDR2 YFSETQ. V lost 3 bases and J lost 4; bases outside the gene matches: 8. CDR3 residues: CASSSGTGGTTEAFF. CDR3 DNA sequence: TGCGCCAGCAGCTCGGGAACAGGGGGGACCACTGAAGCTTTCTTT. Complete variable domain (other parts from reference TRBV5-1 and TRBJ1-1): KAGVTQTPRYLIKTRGQQVTLSCSPISGHRSVSWYQQTPGQGLQFLFEYFSETQRNKGNFPGRFSGRQFSNSRSEMNVSTLELGDSALYLCASSSGTGGTTEAFFGQGTRLTVV.

The chain links TRBV12-5 to TRBJ2-7; 7 bases line up with TRBD2. This CDR3 spans 13 amino acids. V shed 5 bases, J shed 0 bases, and the junction held 1 base outside the gene matches. CDR1 LGHNT and CDR2 FRNRAP come from the germline V gene. The CDR3 spells CASGERGSYEQYF. The CDR3 nucleotides read TGTGCTAGTGGTGAGCGGGGCTCCTACGAGCAGTACTTC. Using reference TRBV12-5 and TRBJ2-7 for the parts outside the CDR3, the full variable domain is DARVTQTPRHKVTEMGQEVTMRCQPILGHNTVFWYRQTMMQGLELLAYFRNRAPLDDSGMPKDRFSAEMPDATLATLKIQPSEPRDSAVYFCASGERGSYEQYFGPGTRLTVT.

In the case of this clone: In the same sample, other DNA sequences code for this CDR3. The rearrangement uses TRBV5-1 and TRBJ2-7; 7 bases align to TRBD1. The trim removed 2 bases at V and 2 bases at J, leaving 4 bases unmatched. Per germline, CDR1 SGHRS and CDR2 YFSETQ. The CDR3 consists of 14 residues. CDR3 region: CASSLRQGAYEQYF. CDR3 nucleotide sequence: TGCGCCAGCAGCTTACGACAGGGAGCCTACGAGCAGTACTTC. Drawing the rest from reference TRBV5-1 and TRBJ2-7, the complete variable domain is KAGVTQTPRYLIKTRGQQVTLSCSPISGHRSVSWYQQTPGQGLQFLFEYFSETQRNKGNFPGRFSGRQFSNSRSEMNVSTLELGDSALYLCASSLRQGAYEQYFGPGTRLTVT.

This chain uses TRBV4-2 with TRBJ1-2; TRBD1 matches at 10 bases. The CDR3 runs to 15 residues. V lost 1 base, J lost 5 bases, and 4 bases stayed unmatched. Germline V gene lookup returns CDR1 LGHNA and CDR2 YNFKEQ. CDR3 bases: TGTGCCAGCAGCCAAGCGGACAGGGGGTTTTATGGCTACACCTTC. Its protein is CASSQADRGFYGYTF.

V and J are TRBV5-1 and TRBJ1-4; a weak D match, TRBD1 (5 bases). The CDR3 covers 14 residues. V was cut by 2 bases and J by 4 bases, with 9 bases left in between. Germline V lookup: CDR1 SGHRS, CDR2 YFSETQ. The chain's CDR3 is CASSFQGSNEKLFF. Here the CDR3 DNA reads TGCGCCAGCAGCTTCCAGGGCAGTAATGAAAAACTGTTTTTT.

The chain links TRBV18 to TRBJ2-7; 7 bases line up with TRBD1. CDR3 size: 15 residues. From germline, CDR1 is KGHSH and CDR2 LQKENI. The ends lost 6 bases at V and 6 bases at J; junction bases unmatched: 14. CDR3 nucleotide sequence: TGTGCCAGCTCGCCCACAGGGGAAAGGGCGCGCGAGCAGTACTTC. This sequence encodes CASSPTGERAREQYF.

V gene TRBV2 combines with J gene TRBJ1-2, with D perhaps TRBD1 (5 bases). V was clipped by 4 bases and J by 8 bases, with 11 bases between them. Germline CDR1 reads SNHLY; CDR2 reads FYNNEI. This CDR3 region has 12 residues. CDR3 nucleotide sequence: TGTGCCAGCAGTGTTTGGCAGGGAGGCTACACCTTC. It specifies CASSVWQGGYTF. Variable domain in full (rest from reference TRBV2 and TRBJ1-2): EPEVTQTPSHQVTQMGQEVILRCVPISNHLYFYWYRQILGQKVEFLVSFYNNEISEKSEIFDDQFSVERPDGSNFTLKIRSTKLEDSAMYFCASSVWQGGYTFGSGTRLTVV.

This rearrangement joins TRBV19 to TRBJ2-6; D remains unclear. The CDR3 is 18 amino acids. The V and J ends lost 5 bases and 0 bases respectively, with 17 bases between them. Germline assignment: CDR1 LNHDA and CDR2 SQIVND (reference sequence). CDR3 region: CASSADNPSYSGANVLTF. CDR3 nucleotide sequence: TGTGCCAGTAGTGCTGACAATCCGTCCTACTCTGGGGCCAACGTCCTGACTTTC.

The chain has TRBV27 and TRBJ2-7, with TRBD1 as a possible D gene (6 bases). The germline V gene encodes CDR1 MNHEY and CDR2 SMNVEV (reference sequence). The CDR3 extends over 14 amino acids. Trimming stripped 1 base from V and 3 bases from J, with 10 bases between. The CDR3 loop reads CASSLLGQHYEQYF. Written as DNA, the CDR3 is TGTGCCAGCAGTTTATTGGGACAACACTACGAGCAGTACTTC.

This chain joins TRBV3-1 (or the pseudogene TRBV3-2) and TRBJ1-2; 10 nucleotides line up with TRBD1. The CDR3 runs 15 residues. Looked up from germline, CDR1 is LGHDT and CDR2 is YNNKEL (reference sequence). V shed 4 bases and J 4 bases; nucleotides not matched to a gene: 6. In DNA, the CDR3 is TGTGCCAGCAGCCGGGACAGGGGATTGAGCTATGGCTACACCTTC. It encodes CASSRDRGLSYGYTF.

The V and J genes are TRBV12-5 and TRBJ1-2; TRBD1 might be the D (5 bases). Germline-derived CDR1 and CDR2 are LGHNT and FRNRAP. Trimming removed 2 bases at V and 8 bases at J, with 18 bases between. The CDR3 loop spans 15 amino acids. The CDR3 loop is CASGLTYTTVRGYTF. CDR3 DNA sequence: TGTGCTAGTGGTTTGACCTACACGACAGTAAGGGGCTACACCTTC.

The rearrangement joins TRBV5-6 to TRBJ1-4; 9 nucleotides match TRBD1. Per germline, CDR1 SGHDT and CDR2 YYEEEE. Trimming took 4 bases from V and 7 from J; bases not matched to a gene: 17. The length of the CDR3 is 18 residues. In DNA form, the CDR3 reads TGTGCCAGCAGCCTCCCGATCGGATCGACAGGGGGAAGTGAAAAACTGTTTTTT. Amino acids: CASSLPIGSTGGSEKLFF.

V usage is TRBV5-1 and J usage is TRBJ2-1; 10 nucleotides line up with TRBD2. The germline V gene has CDR1 SGHRS and CDR2 YFSETQ. The CDR3 consists of 15 residues. The trim removed 4 bases at V and 3 bases at J, leaving 4 bases unmatched. In DNA form, the CDR3 reads TGCGCCAGCAGCCGGACTAGCGGCTTCTACAATGAGCAGTTCTTC. It translates to CASSRTSGFYNEQFF.

This chain joins TRBV30 and TRBJ1-2; D possibly corresponds to TRBD1 (5 bases). With 2 bases removed from V and 5 bases from J, the gap between germline ends came to 12 bases. The length of the CDR3 is 13 residues. CDR1 GTSNPN and CDR2 SVGIG come from the germline V gene (reference sequence). The CDR3 coding sequence is TGTGCCTGGAGTTGGCAGGGTCAATATGGCTACACCTTC. This translates into CAWSWQGQYGYTF.

The rearrangement uses TRBV25-1 and TRBJ1-1, with D possibly TRBD1 on 5 matching bases. Germline CDR1 is MGHDK and CDR2 is SYGVNS. The CDR3 sequence is 12 residues long. Trimming took 4 bases from V and 4 from J, leaving 7 bases between them. The CDR3 region has the DNA TGTGCCAGCAGTGCCGGGGGCACTGAAGCTTTCTTT. Protein: CASSAGGTEAFF.

The rearrangement links TRBV12-2 to TRBJ1-2; the table's D call, TRBD1, was not checked against the DNA. TRBV12-2 is described as a pseudogene. The CDR3 loop spans 13 amino acids. CDR3 nucleotides: TGTGCAAGTCGCTCGGGACAGAATCATGGCTACACCTTC. This encodes CASRSGQNHGYTF.

This clone has a handful of counts. This sample includes further DNA sequences coding for the same CDR3. The V call is TRBV5-1, the J call TRBJ1-1; no clear D gene. V lost 4 bases, J lost 0 bases, and 7 bases lay in between. Germline CDR1 is SGHRS and CDR2 is YFSETQ. This CDR3 is built from 13 residues. The CDR3 loop is CASSRGMNTEAFF. The CDR3, as DNA: TGCGCCAGCAGCCGGGGTATGAACACTGAAGCTTTCTTT.

V usage is TRBV18 and J usage is TRBJ1-2, with 7 positions matching TRBD1. Germline V lookup: CDR1 KGHSH, CDR2 LQKENI. V was pared by 3 bases and J by 4 bases, with 5 bases of the junction left unmatched. This CDR3 comprises 14 residues. The CDR3 reads CASSPTGVSYGYTF. The CDR3 bases are TGTGCCAGCTCACCTACAGGGGTGTCCTATGGCTACACCTTC.